The 28 T cell receptor beta chains listed next were all sequenced from one sample in a study of beta chain features in type 1 diabetes (dated by TCRdb to the late 2010s). Receptor amplification or capture employed the immunoSEQ multiplex PCR assay. The High Capacity cDNA Reverse Transcription Kit was used to reverse transcribe all of the isolated RNA, meaning that expressed TCRB transcripts were what got sequenced. This is the immuneACCESS table as TCRdb keeps it, with only in-frame sequences that have V and J called. A part of the clones is gone; compared with another copy, unresolved V genes explain less than half, and the rest is unexplained. The sample contains fewer than 250,000 clones, more than 65% of them found a single time. The biggest ten clones account for about 0.05% of the sample. Specimen: naive CD4+ T cells from blood. The sample's cell subset or site label, in plain terms: true naive CD4+ T cells. The receptors originated from a man younger than 45 in good health.

This rearrangement joins TRBV7-9 to TRBJ2-7, with TRBD1 matching 10 bases. Germline V CDR1 and CDR2: SEHNR, FQNEAQ (reference sequence). The CDR3 is 14 amino acids. V lost 1 base, J lost 12 bases, and 9 bases stayed unmatched. The CDR3 loop reads CASSLGTIRDRGYF. CDR3 sequence (DNA): TGTGCCAGCAGCTTAGGCACGATCAGGGACAGGGGGTACTTC.

The V call is TRBV20-1, the J call TRBJ2-1; D is unresolved. In germline, CDR1 is DFQATT, CDR2 SNEGSKA (reference sequence). The CDR3 is 11 residues long. Trimming shortened V by 7 bases and J by 11 bases, and 15 bases separated the two germline ends. CDR3 loop: CSVPFLAQQFF. The CDR3 nucleotides are TGCAGTGTACCCTTCCTCGCCCAGCAGTTCTTC.

Only a few counts were recorded for this clone. CDR3 sequence (DNA): TGCGCCAGCAGCTTATACAATGAGCAGTTCTTC. The encoded protein is CASSLYNEQFF. V is TRBV4-1 and J is TRBJ2-1; D is uncertain. The CDR3 has 11 amino acids. V was pared by 5 bases and J by 4 bases, with 3 bases between. Germline V lookup: CDR1 MGHRA, CDR2 YSYEKL.

A word on this clone: The same CDR3 can be traced to other DNA sequences in this sample. The chain joins TRBV7-2 to TRBJ2-5, with D perhaps matching TRBD1 or TRBD2 (6 bases each). Deletions cut 1 base from V and 2 bases from J, with 11 bases between. The CDR3 loop spans 15 amino acids. CDR1 is SGHTA and CDR2 is FQGNSA in the germline V gene. The CDR3 here is CASSLGGTNQETQYF. CDR3 DNA sequence: TGTGCCAGCAGCTTAGGCGGGACAAATCAAGAGACCCAGTACTTC. Full variable domain (outside the CDR3, taken from reference TRBV7-2 and TRBJ2-5): GAGVSQSPSNKVTEKGKDVELRCDPISGHTALYWYRQSLGQGLEFLIYFQGNSAPDKSGLPSDRFSAERTGGSVSTLTIQRTQQEDSAVYLCASSLGGTNQETQYFGPGTRLLVL.

The CDR3, as DNA: TGTGCCAGCAGTGTTAACACTGAAGCTTTCTTT. Protein sequence: CASSVNTEAFF. The chain is built from TRBV2 and TRBJ1-1; D is undetermined. Germline V gene sequence: CDR1 SNHLY, CDR2 FYNNEI. The V and J ends lost 4 bases and 2 bases respectively, with 2 bases between them. The CDR3 length is 11 residues.

The V and J genes are TRBV7-2 and TRBJ2-7, with a tentative D call TRBD1 (5 bases). Germline V CDR1 and CDR2: SGHTA, FQGNSA. This CDR3 is built from 13 residues. Trimming took 5 bases from V and 3 from J, leaving 11 bases between them. CDR3 DNA sequence: TGTGCCAGCAGCGTCGCCAGGGACTACGAGCAGTACTTC. This sequence encodes CASSVARDYEQYF.

J is TRBJ1-3 and V is TRBV30; unclear D gene. The CDR3 is 12 amino acids. The V gene lost 3 bases and the J gene lost 2 bases, with 5 bases spanning the gap. The germline gives CDR1 GTSNPN, CDR2 SVGIG (reference sequence). The CDR3: CAWRNPGNTIYF. The DNA for the CDR3 is TGTGCCTGGAGGAACCCTGGAAACACCATATATTTT.

This chain uses TRBV30 with TRBJ2-5, with D maybe TRBD2 (5 bases). The CDR3 covers 12 residues. V dropped 1 base and J dropped 5 bases, with 8 bases sitting between them. CDR1 GTSNPN and CDR2 SVGIG come from the germline V gene (reference sequence). CDR3 in amino acids: CAWSGERETQYF. The CDR3 DNA follows: TGTGCCTGGAGTGGGGAGCGGGAGACCCAGTACTTC.

The chain joins TRBV25-1 to TRBJ2-7; 9 nucleotides align to TRBD1. After removal of 7 bases from V and 1 base from J, the junction contained 5 bases not matched to a gene. The CDR3 loop spans 14 amino acids. Germline V gives CDR1 MGHDK, CDR2 SYGVNS. The CDR3 region has the DNA TGTGCCAGCACTGCGGGACAGGGATCCTACGAGCAGTACTTC. This encodes CASTAGQGSYEQYF.

A few counts support this clone. The chain recombines TRBV5-1 with TRBJ2-7, with D uncertain. The CDR3 has 16 residues. Germline V gives CDR1 SGHRS, CDR2 YFSETQ. Between the trimmed V and J ends, which lost 1 base and 0 bases, there was a span of 14 bases. The CDR3 DNA follows: TGCGCCAGCAGCTTGAACACCCGGTCGAGCTCCTACGAGCAGTACTTC. Its protein is CASSLNTRSSSYEQYF.

The rearrangement joins TRBV7-9 to TRBJ2-1; D remains unclear. The germline CDR1 and CDR2 sequences are SEHNR and FQNEAQ (reference sequence). The germline V and J ends were trimmed by 0 bases and 4 bases, with 13 bases remaining between them. The CDR3 runs 16 residues. The CDR3 loop reads CASSLAAPARYNEQFF. The DNA of the CDR3 is TGTGCCAGCAGCTTAGCAGCCCCGGCTAGGTACAATGAGCAGTTCTTC.

This chain uses TRBV30 with TRBJ2-7, with D possibly matching TRBD1 (6 bases). The V and J ends lost 2 bases and 9 bases respectively, with 20 bases between them. In germline, CDR1 is GTSNPN, CDR2 SVGIG (reference sequence). The CDR3 runs 14 residues. CDR3 protein: CAWSPLGEGGRQYF. CDR3 nucleotide sequence: TGTGCCTGGAGTCCACTTGGTGAAGGGGGACGGCAGTACTTC.

CDR3 nucleotide sequence: TGTGCCTGGAGCCAAGATAGCCCCTACGAGCAGTACTTC. It codes for CAWSQDSPYEQYF. The chain couples TRBV30 to TRBJ2-7; unclear D gene. Trimming removed 3 bases at V and 2 bases at J, with 11 bases between. The CDR3 loop spans 13 amino acids. Germline assignment: CDR1 GTSNPN and CDR2 SVGIG (reference sequence).

In DNA, the CDR3 is TGTGCCTGGAGTGTACGTTCCTACACCGGGGAGCTGTTTTTT. Translated: CAWSVRSYTGELFF. The chain combines TRBV30 with TRBJ2-2; the D is unclear. The CDR3 spans 14 residues. Germline V gene lookup returns CDR1 GTSNPN and CDR2 SVGIG (reference sequence). With 0 bases removed from V and 3 bases from J, the gap between germline ends came to 8 bases.

The V gene is TRBV10-3, the J gene TRBJ1-2; D is ambiguous. The ends were cut back, 2 bases at V and 4 bases at J, with 8 bases in the middle. Germline V lookup: CDR1 ENHRY, CDR2 SYGVKD. This CDR3 spans 13 amino acids. The CDR3 bases are TGTGCCATCAGTGAGGACTTGATCTATGGCTACACCTTC. It encodes CAISEDLIYGYTF.

The genes are TRBV29-1 and TRBJ2-3; 10 positions agree with TRBD2. This CDR3 region has 18 residues. V trimming: 7 bases; J trimming: 0 bases; junction bases outside the gene matches: 16. Germline V gives CDR1 SQVTM, CDR2 ANQGSEA. The CDR3 protein is CSAKGWGSGGPSTDTQYF. In DNA form, the CDR3 reads TGCAGCGCCAAGGGCTGGGGTAGCGGGGGGCCAAGCACAGATACGCAGTATTTT.

The V gene is TRBV15, the J gene TRBJ2-5; D is undetermined. The germline V and J ends were trimmed by 0 bases and 0 bases, with 8 bases remaining between them. The CDR3 is 15 residues long. Germline V gene lookup returns CDR1 LNHNV and CDR2 YYDKDF (reference sequence). CDR3 in amino acids: CATSREMVYQETQYF. The CDR3 region has the DNA TGTGCCACCAGCAGAGAAATGGTGTACCAAGAGACCCAGTACTTC.

This chain links TRBV7-2 with TRBJ2-1; TRBD2 agrees at 16 bases. This CDR3 is built from 16 residues. With V trimmed by 3 bases and J by 6 bases, 2 bases remained unmatched. Germline CDR1 reads SGHTA; CDR2 reads FQGNSA. Here the CDR3 DNA reads TGTGCCAGCAGCTTGGGGACTAGCGGGAGGGCCAATGAGCAGTTCTTC. Translating gives CASSLGTSGRANEQFF.

The CDR3 is CASSHKREGQETQYF. CDR3 coding DNA: TGTGCCAGCAGCCACAAGCGGGAGGGCCAAGAGACCCAGTACTTC. This chain connects TRBV7-2 to TRBJ2-5, with TRBD2 identical over 10 bases. The CDR3 is made up of 15 amino acids. Germline V gene data show CDR1 as SGHTA and CDR2 as FQGNSA. The trim removed 5 bases at V and 1 base at J, leaving 4 bases unmatched.

The V gene is TRBV4-3, the J gene TRBJ2-3; D is unresolved. V dropped 3 bases and J dropped 2 bases, with 12 bases sitting between them. Germline V CDR1 and CDR2: LGHNA, YSLEER. The CDR3 consists of 15 residues. CDR3 protein: CASSQGDPYTDTQYF. Written as DNA, the CDR3 is TGCGCCAGCAGCCAGGGTGACCCCTACACAGATACGCAGTATTTT.

The chain joins TRBV9 to TRBJ2-1; D gene uncertain. The CDR3 is 14 residues long. V gave up 4 bases and J gave up 6 bases, with 14 bases separating them. Germline CDR1 SGDLS, CDR2 YYNGEE. The CDR3 coding sequence is TGTGCCAGCAGCTCGACCCCTGCGGCCAATGAGCAGTTCTTC. Residues: CASSSTPAANEQFF.

The count of this clone is one. The V and J genes are TRBV20-1 and TRBJ2-1; D unresolved. Germline CDR1 and CDR2: DFQATT and SNEGSKA (reference sequence). Trimming shortened V by 6 bases and J by 10 bases, and 10 bases separated the two germline ends. This CDR3 comprises 10 residues. CDR3 sequence (DNA): TGCAGTGCAACTAACCGGGAGCAGTTCTTC. Translated: CSATNREQFF.

This clone occurred once. CDR3 DNA: TGTGCCAGCAGTGTCGGGTACACTGAAGCTTTCTTT. Translating it yields CASSVGYTEAFF. The chain carries TRBV2 and TRBJ1-1; D uncertain. Germline CDR1 and CDR2: SNHLY and FYNNEI. The germline V and J ends were trimmed by 4 bases and 3 bases, with 6 bases remaining between them. This CDR3 is 12 amino acids long.

The chain joins TRBV28 to TRBJ2-7; D is uncertain. There are 12 residues in the CDR3. V was pared by 5 bases and J by 3 bases, with 8 bases between. Germline V gives CDR1 MDHEN, CDR2 SYDVKM. The DNA of the CDR3 is TGTGCCAGCAGTCACCGCCGCTACGAGCAGTACTTC. It translates to CASSHRRYEQYF.

The chain recombines TRBV30 with TRBJ1-5; D call uncertain. This CDR3 comprises 13 residues. In germline, CDR1 is GTSNPN, CDR2 SVGIG (reference sequence). Trimming pared 4 bases from V and 3 bases from J, leaving 10 bases between. CDR3 amino acids: CAWTIGNNQPQHF. CDR3 nucleotides: TGTGCCTGGACAATCGGAAACAATCAGCCCCAGCATTTT.

The V call is TRBV7-2, the J call TRBJ2-6, with D possibly TRBD2 on 5 matching bases. CDR1 and CDR2 from the germline V gene are SGHTA and FQGNSA. The CDR3 is made up of 14 amino acids. V was pared by 8 bases and J by 3 bases, with 11 bases between. The CDR3 here is CASGLGGGANVLTF. In nucleotides, the CDR3 is TGTGCCAGCGGGCTCGGAGGTGGGGCCAACGTCCTGACTTTC.

The rearrangement links TRBV29-1 to TRBJ1-3, with D tentatively TRBD1 (5 bases). V was clipped by 7 bases and J by 3 bases, with 16 bases between them. Looked up from germline, CDR1 is SQVTM and CDR2 is ANQGSEA. This CDR3 spans 14 amino acids. The CDR3 here is CSAYQGTVGNTIYF. The CDR3 DNA follows: TGCAGCGCTTACCAGGGTACTGTTGGAAACACCATATATTTT.

The CDR3, as DNA: TGTGCCTGGACCTTGGGGGAGATGGACACAGATACGCAGTATTTT. Translation gives CAWTLGEMDTDTQYF. This sequence joins TRBV30 and TRBJ2-3; D may match TRBD1 or TRBD2 (5 bases each). This CDR3 contains 15 residues. Germline CDR1 reads GTSNPN; CDR2 reads SVGIG (reference sequence). Trimming took 4 bases from V and 2 from J, leaving 16 bases between them.